This passage covers 24 T cell receptor beta chains from one sample sequenced in a study of cytomegalovirus exposure and HLA in healthy donors. 13 Jbeta primers and 60 Vbeta primers were used for the PCR. Here immunoSEQ multiplex PCR was the method, and the copy in TCRdb shows in-frame clones only, minus some. Of about 170,000 clones in the sample, around 80% are singletons; the top ten hold 0.75% to 0.8%. The source material was PBMCs. The receptor source for this set is a female donor in good health and CMV-seronegative.

This clone was detected once. This sequence joins TRBV5-4 and TRBJ1-6; D unclear. V was trimmed by 3 bases and J by 8 bases, leaving 9 bases between them. Germline-derived CDR1 and CDR2 are SGHNT and YYREEE (reference sequence). This CDR3 has 13 residues. The CDR3 sequence: CASSSTRDSPLHF. In DNA, the CDR3 is TGTGCCAGCAGCTCAACCCGGGATTCACCCCTCCACTTT. Together with reference TRBV5-4 and TRBJ1-6, the CDR3 gives the full variable domain: ETGVTQSPTHLIKTRGQQVTLRCSSQSGHNTVSWYQQALGQGPQFIFQYYREEENGRGNFPPRFSGLQFPNYSSELNVNALELDDSALYLCASSSTRDSPLHFGNGTRLTVT.

The chain employs TRBV7-3 and TRBJ2-5, with 9 bases that match TRBD2. In germline, CDR1 is SGHTA, CDR2 FQGTGA. The trim removed 1 base at V and 5 bases at J, leaving 5 bases unmatched. The CDR3 loop spans 15 amino acids. The CDR3 DNA reads TGTGCCAGCAGCTTAATGGCGGGGGGGCGGGAGACCCAGTACTTC. Its translation is CASSLMAGGRETQYF.

V and J are TRBV27 and TRBJ2-5; possible D gene TRBD2, 6 bases. Trimming took off 8 bases at V and 5 bases at J, with 18 bases between the two ends. Per the germline V gene, CDR1 is MNHEY and CDR2 is SMNVEV (reference sequence). This CDR3 is built from 14 residues. This CDR3 reads CASAKPGLVETQYF. CDR3 DNA: TGTGCCAGCGCTAAACCGGGACTTGTGGAGACCCAGTACTTC.

There are a few counts of this clone. J is TRBJ2-1 and V is TRBV2, with TRBD2 as a possible D gene (6 bases). V lost 7 bases, J lost 0 bases, and 10 bases lay in between. This CDR3 spans 14 amino acids. CDR1 and CDR2 (germline): SNHLY, FYNNEI. The CDR3 coding sequence is TGTGCCAGCACGCGGGGAAGCTCCTACAATGAGCAGTTCTTC. Its protein product is CASTRGSSYNEQFF.

This chain uses TRBV5-8 with TRBJ2-7, with TRBD2 identical over 11 bases. This CDR3 has 15 residues. Germline V CDR1 and CDR2: SGHTS, YDEGEE. The trim removed 0 bases at V and 4 bases at J, leaving 3 bases unmatched. As DNA, the CDR3 is TGTGCCAGCAGCTTGGGACTAGCGGGAACTTACGAGCAGTACTTC. The encoded protein is CASSLGLAGTYEQYF.

The V and J genes are TRBV7-2 and TRBJ2-3; perhaps TRBD1 as D (5 bases). The CDR3 covers 13 residues. V was trimmed by 5 bases and J by 5 bases, leaving 11 bases between them. CDR1 is SGHTA and CDR2 is FQGNSA in the germline V gene. CDR3 sequence reads: CASSERQRDTQYF. In nucleotides, the CDR3 is TGTGCCAGCAGCGAGAGACAGCGAGATACGCAGTATTTT.

This clone appeared a single time. The V call is TRBV7-2, the J call TRBJ2-1, with 9 bases aligning to TRBD2. The CDR3 runs to 16 residues. From germline, CDR1 is SGHTA and CDR2 FQGNSA. J lost 7 bases, V lost 5 bases, and 12 bases had no gene match. In nucleotides, the CDR3 is TGTGCCAGCAGCCCCAACGCGGGGGGGCCTTATAATGAGCAGTTCTTC. Protein: CASSPNAGGPYNEQFF.

The chain is built from TRBV11-2 and TRBJ2-3; D might be TRBD2 (5 bases). V was pared by 1 base and J by 0 bases, with 8 bases between. CDR1 SGHAT and CDR2 FQNNGV come from the germline V gene. The CDR3 totals 15 residues. For the CDR3, the DNA is TGTGCCAGCAGCTTAGCCACGGGAAGCACAGATACGCAGTATTTT. Encoded protein: CASSLATGSTDTQYF.

A note on this clone: Sequence at one end of the junction differs from germline and may be a read error. V and J are TRBV5-5 and TRBJ1-1; TRBD1 matches at 8 bases. The CDR3 has 14 amino acids. Germline V gives CDR1 SGHKS, CDR2 YYEKEE (reference sequence). The chain's CDR3 is CVSSSGTGNTEAFF. The CDR3 DNA reads as TGTGTCAGCAGCTCGGGGACAGGGAACACTGAAGCTTTCTTT.

The V and J genes are TRBV5-1 and TRBJ2-7; the D is unclear. The germline V gene has CDR1 SGHRS and CDR2 YFSETQ. This CDR3 spans 14 amino acids. V was shortened by 0 bases and J by 0 bases, with 7 bases between the two germline ends. This CDR3 is CASSLAGNSYEQYF. The CDR3 region has the DNA TGCGCCAGCAGCTTGGCAGGAAACTCCTACGAGCAGTACTTC.

V gene TRBV19 combines with J gene TRBJ2-7; 10 positions match TRBD1. J gave up 2 bases and V 6 bases, and 10 bases lay outside the gene matches. Germline V gives CDR1 LNHDA, CDR2 SQIVND (reference sequence). The CDR3 extends over 16 amino acids. CDR3: CASSRRTGGSTYEQYF. The CDR3 DNA reads as TGTGCCAGTAGCCGAAGGACAGGGGGGTCTACCTACGAGCAGTACTTC.

This clone came up once. This chain uses TRBV5-1 with TRBJ2-7; TRBD1 matches at 8 bases. Germline V gene data show CDR1 as SGHRS and CDR2 as YFSETQ. This CDR3 is built from 16 residues. Unmatched junction bases numbered 12, after V lost 0 bases and J lost 7 bases. The CDR3 reads CASSLGRLDREFEQYF. The CDR3 region has the DNA TGCGCCAGCAGCTTGGGACGCCTGGACAGGGAGTTTGAGCAGTACTTC.

The table lists this clone with a count of one. The rearrangement links TRBV6-5 to TRBJ1-2; 10 bases are a match to TRBD1. Germline V lookup: CDR1 MNHEY, CDR2 SVGAGI. The CDR3 spans 14 residues. The V gene end was trimmed by 4 bases and the J gene end by 8 bases; junction bases not matched to a gene: 7. The CDR3 is CASSSIWDRGGYTF. DNA for the CDR3: TGTGCCAGCAGTTCCATCTGGGACAGGGGCGGCTACACCTTC.

This clone has just one count. This chain uses TRBV28 with TRBJ1-6; D unclear. Trimming stripped 6 bases from V and 9 bases from J, with 18 bases between. This CDR3 has 15 amino acids. Germline V gene data show CDR1 as MDHEN and CDR2 as SYDVKM. This chain's CDR3 is CASRLPDLSGSPLHF. The CDR3 DNA follows: TGTGCCAGCAGACTCCCGGACCTTAGCGGTTCACCCCTCCACTTT. The whole variable domain, remainder taken from reference TRBV28 and TRBJ1-6, is DVKVTQSSRYLVKRTGEKVFLECVQDMDHENMFWYRQDPGLGLRLIYFSYDVKMKEKGDIPEGYSVSREKKERFSLILESASTNQTSMYLCASRLPDLSGSPLHFGNGTRLTVT.

This chain joins TRBV21-1 and TRBJ2-2; the table's TRBD1 call for D was not verified on the DNA. TRBV21-1 is classified as a pseudogene. The length of the CDR3 is 15 residues. This chain's CDR3 is CASSRGCGNTGELFF. In DNA, the CDR3 is TGTGCCAGCAGCAGGGGCTGTGGGAACACCGGGGAGCTGTTTTTT.

Regarding this clone: In the same sample, other DNA sequences code for this CDR3. V and J are TRBV18 and TRBJ1-2; TRBD1 aligns across 7 bases. With 6 bases clipped from V and 2 bases from J, the junction kept 6 bases outside the gene matches. CDR1 is KGHSH, CDR2 LQKENI, per germline. The CDR3 loop spans 14 amino acids. The CDR3 sequence: CASSPDRANYGYTF. CDR3 nucleotide sequence: TGTGCCAGCTCTCCCGACAGGGCCAACTATGGCTACACCTTC.

V and J are TRBV18 and TRBJ1-5, with D uncertain. Germline loops: CDR1 KGHSH, CDR2 LQKENI. Deletions cut 0 bases from V and 8 bases from J, with 8 bases between. The CDR3 consists of 13 residues. The CDR3 loop reads CASSPPSEKPQHF. The CDR3 DNA follows: TGTGCCAGCTCACCACCGAGCGAGAAGCCCCAGCATTTT.

The chain combines TRBV5-3 with TRBJ2-7; D unclear. TRBV5-3 is given ORF status, its function remaining uncertain. Trimming took off 0 bases at V and 7 bases at J, with 14 bases between the two ends. CDR3 length: 14 amino acids. CDR3 residues: CARSLVQFLREQYF. For the CDR3, the DNA is TGTGCCAGAAGCTTGGTACAGTTCCTACGAGAGCAGTACTTC.

J is TRBJ1-6 and V is TRBV10-3; D call uncertain. The CDR3 is 17 amino acids. V was pared by 4 bases and J by 0 bases, with 13 bases between. Germline CDR1 is ENHRY and CDR2 is SYGVKD. The CDR3, as DNA: TGTGCCATCAGTGGAGGTCATACGAGCTCCTATAATTCACCCCTCCACTTT. This translates into CAISGGHTSSYNSPLHF.

The chain recombines TRBV20-1 with TRBJ1-2; the D gene is possibly TRBD1 (6 bases). The germline CDR1 and CDR2 sequences are DFQATT and SNEGSKA (reference sequence). Trimming took off 5 bases at V and 10 bases at J, with 14 bases between the two ends. This CDR3 has 11 residues. CDR3 residues: CSAEDRLFYTF. As DNA, the CDR3 is TGCAGTGCTGAGGACAGACTATTCTACACCTTC.

V gene TRBV7-8 combines with J gene TRBJ1-2, with D perhaps matching TRBD1 (6 bases). V was pared by 4 bases and J by 4 bases, with 13 bases between. The CDR3 spans 14 residues. CDR1 and CDR2 from the germline V gene are SGHVS and FQNEAQ. CDR3 protein: CASSSETGRYGYTF. The CDR3 DNA follows: TGTGCCAGCAGCTCTGAAACAGGGCGCTATGGCTACACCTTC.

This clone occurred once. Its ends do not fully match the called genes, so a read error is possible. This same CDR3 is encoded by further DNA sequences in the sample. The gene calls are TRBV27 and TRBJ2-7, with 8 bases lining up with TRBD1. The CDR3 runs to 16 residues. Germline lookup yields CDR1 MNHEY and CDR2 SMNVEV (reference sequence). The CDR3 nucleotides are TGCGCCAGCAGTCCCGGGCGGGACAGGAGCTCCTACGAGCAGTACTTC. This gives the protein CASSPGRDRSSYEQYF.

The V call is TRBV19, the J call TRBJ2-7, with 10 bases matching TRBD1. The J segment lost 1 base and the V segment lost 6 bases, leaving 6 bases of the junction unmatched. Germline V gives CDR1 LNHDA, CDR2 SQIVND (reference sequence). The length of the CDR3 is 15 residues. CDR3 sequence (DNA): TGTGCCAGTAGACGACAGGGGGCAGAATCCTACGAGCAGTACTTC. Its protein is CASRRQGAESYEQYF.

This sequence joins TRBV7-2 and TRBJ2-1; D may be TRBD2 (5 bases). The CDR3 totals 17 residues. Per germline, CDR1 SGHTA and CDR2 FQGNSA. The V gene lost 3 bases and the J gene lost 0 bases, with 15 bases spanning the gap. The CDR3 spells CASSFDLTGSSYNEQFF. The CDR3 DNA reads TGTGCCAGCAGCTTTGATCTAACGGGATCCTCCTACAATGAGCAGTTCTTC.